This TCR beta chain was recorded in a study of T cells in Graves' hyperthyroidism and ophthalmopathy. Regarding the study as a whole: The model forecast ophthalmopathy, anticipating it by a median 6.5 months before onset.

Patients with ophthalmopathy all had a Clinical Activity Score of at least 3, a NOSPECS grade of at least 4 and duration under 3 months. Amplification targeted TCR beta CDR3 regions from RNA transcripts. First-round RT-PCR of the TCR CDR3 relied on the HTBI primer set. TCRdb ran MiXCR on the multiplex PCR reads and lists one entry per CDR3 protein. This sample yields 530,000 or so distinct CDR3 sequences, of which roughly 18% are seen a single time; around 17% belongs to the top ten. The sample holds a few counts of this clonotype. The antigen is unknown. At one end the junction does not follow the germline gene, possibly because of a read error. CDR3 length equals 12 residues. In germline, CDR1 is DFQATT, CDR2 SNEGSKA (reference sequence).

The chain carries TRBV20-1 and TRBJ1-1; TRBD1 is a possible D gene (6 bases). The sample consisted of blood. The sequence derives from a woman between 18 and 29 years old with Graves' ophthalmopathy. The CDR3 nucleotides are TGCAGTGGGGGGGCCGGGGTCACTGAAGCTTCCTTT. Its translation: CSGGAGVTEASF.